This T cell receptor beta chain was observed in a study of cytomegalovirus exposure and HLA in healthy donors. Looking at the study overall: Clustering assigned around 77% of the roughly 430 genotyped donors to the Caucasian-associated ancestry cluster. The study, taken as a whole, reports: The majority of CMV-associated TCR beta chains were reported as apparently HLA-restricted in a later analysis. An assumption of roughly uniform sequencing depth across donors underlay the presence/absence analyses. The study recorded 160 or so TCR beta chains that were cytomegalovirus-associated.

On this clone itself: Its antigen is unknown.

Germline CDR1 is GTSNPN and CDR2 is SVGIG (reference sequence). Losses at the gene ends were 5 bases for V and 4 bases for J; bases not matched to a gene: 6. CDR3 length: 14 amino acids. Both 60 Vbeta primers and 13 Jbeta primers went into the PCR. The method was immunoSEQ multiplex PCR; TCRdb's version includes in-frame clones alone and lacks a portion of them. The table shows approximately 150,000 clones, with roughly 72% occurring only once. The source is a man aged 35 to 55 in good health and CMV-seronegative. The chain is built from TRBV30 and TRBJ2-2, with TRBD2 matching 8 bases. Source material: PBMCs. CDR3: CAWARLATTGELFF. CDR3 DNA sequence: TGTGCCTGGGCCAGACTAGCGACCACCGGGGAGCTGTTTTTT.